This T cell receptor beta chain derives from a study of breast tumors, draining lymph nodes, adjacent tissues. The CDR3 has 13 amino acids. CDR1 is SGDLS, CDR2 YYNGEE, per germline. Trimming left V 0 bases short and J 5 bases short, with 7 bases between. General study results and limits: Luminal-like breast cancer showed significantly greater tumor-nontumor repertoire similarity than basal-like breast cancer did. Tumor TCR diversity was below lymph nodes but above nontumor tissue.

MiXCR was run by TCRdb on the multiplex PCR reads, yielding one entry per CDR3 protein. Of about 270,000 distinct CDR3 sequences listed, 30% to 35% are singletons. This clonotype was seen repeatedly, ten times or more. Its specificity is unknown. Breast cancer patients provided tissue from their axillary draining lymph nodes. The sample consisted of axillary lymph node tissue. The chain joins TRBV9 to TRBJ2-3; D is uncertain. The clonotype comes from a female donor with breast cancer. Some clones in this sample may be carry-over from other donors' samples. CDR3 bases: TGTGCCAGCAGCGTAGGCAGTGAAGATACGCAGTATTTT. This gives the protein CASSVGSEDTQYF.